Listed here is a single T cell receptor (beta chain). No antigen is known for it. The input lacks base qualities; no much larger clone sits a single base away. Trimming takes 5 bases from V and 2 bases from J, and the germline ends sit 7 bases apart. For CDR1 and CDR2, the germline V gene lists MNHEY and SVGAGI. Including the terminal cysteine and phenylalanine, the CDR3 comprises 12 residues. CDR3 DNA is the only sequence kept; it has 36 bases, read in frame from the first base. The immunoSEQ hsTCRB v3.0 assay was used at survey level resolution to sequence the TRB variable region. TRB sequencing targeted a depth of about 40,000-50,000 T-cell genomes per sample. TRB libraries were pooled and sequenced on an Illumina MiSeq using a v3 150-cycle kit. The published analysis was carried out like this. Analysis of repertoires was carried out in R inside a reproducible Nextflow workflow spanning QC, data transformation and analysis. LymphoSeq2, an R package for AIRR-Seq data exploration, was used to implement custom analyses. Four samples that produced fewer than 5000 total TRB sequences were removed, so 150 to 200 HIV repertoires were analyzed. Of the roughly 180 retained HIV repertoires, about 61 were collected before and approximately 130 after ART initiation. Repertoires were downsampled to 5000 TRB nucleotide sequences, with summary statistics averaged over 100 downsampling iterations. The analysis kept only TRB sequences whose CDR3 regions were at least seven amino acids long. Diversity was assessed using a clonality score derived from Shannon entropy and using the Gini coefficient. In repertoire networks, the top 5000 CDR3 amino acid sequences were linked whenever an edit distance of one separated two sequences. For TRB CDR3 amino acid sequences, antigen specificity groups and MHC restriction were predicted with GLIPH2. Known CMV, EBV, HIV or tissue antigen associations were flagged by matching CDR3 amino acid sequences against VDJdb and McPAS-TCR. Pre-ART, post-ART and control groups were compared with Wilcoxon signed-rank tests and Holm-Bonferroni correction. Drawn from immuneACCESS, this table holds only the in-frame rearrangements with V and J called that TCRdb kept. Clones are partly lost; checked studies trace under half to an unresolved V gene and leave the rest unexplained. D and trimming come from the DNA, and the V and J calls and clone size come from that table. The table for this sample lists around 40,000 clones; about 86% of them were counted only once. 3.9% of the sample is in the top ten clones.

Participants were included only if at least one PBMC sample before ART initiation and at least two post-ART samples were available. All participants with HIV were treated in the United States of America. Before DNA extraction, cryopreserved samples of about 0.95-11 million PBMC were thawed and then washed. At the time of the earliest PBMC sample, participants with HIV were aged between roughly 20 and 54 years. PBMC samples from each participant spanned 1-4 timepoints before ART initiation and 2-8 timepoints after ART initiation, with a median of 7 samples. Serial HIV viral load, CD4+ T-cell count, ART history and demographic data were obtained for every participant. A Qiagen kit on a QIAcube was used to extract genomic DNA from unsorted PBMC, with samples processed in batches of 12. These data belong to a study of long-term antiretroviral therapy in people with HIV (dated 2022 in TCRdb). About the study as a whole: The earliest samples were collected about a decade before the 2015 WHO recommendation for immediate ART, when ART was typically delayed until CD4 counts fell. From a few dozen adults with confirmed HIV infection, the cohort provided 192 cryopreserved PBMC samples, gathered serially across a mean of about six years (range 1-12). This retrospective serial study examined whether starting ART and sustained HIV suppression were associated with changes in the composition and diversity of the TRB repertoire in peripheral blood. No cross-contamination during QIAcube processing turned up in test extractions that ran a monoclonal T-cell line alongside about 35 polyclonal samples. Among the approximately 27 participants with HIV, more than ten were female. The research as a whole found: Starting ART was linked to a significant rise in TRB diversity, yet even with long-term ART the diversity remained significantly lower than in transplant donor controls. Unsorted PBMC were profiled instead of sorted CD4+ and CD8+ T cells because pre-ART samples had limited cell numbers. At every time point, the repertoire was dominated by expanded TRB clones first identified before ART initiation, although this dominance fluctuated and, in many PLHIV, declined after ART. Inferences about post-ART repertoire changes were limited because no data were available on ART adherence, viral resistance or therapy changes. The samples span the years 2004 to 2017, and the ART regimens used may be less effective than current regimens. Limited PBMC availability meant only the TCR beta chain was sequenced, without alpha chain pairing. Narrower CDR3 length ranges were observed in HIV repertoires than in controls, and an antigen-experienced repertoire with only a slight naive shift after ART was suggested by the network structure.

The sequence is built from TRBV6-5 and TRBJ2-7; no D gene call is confident. The sample here was unsorted PBMCs, taken just before starting antiretroviral therapy. The clonotype was recovered from a woman aged 18-29 years with HIV. Here the CDR3 is given as CASSDGPYEQYF. The DNA sequence is TGTGCCAGCAGTGACGGACCCTACGAGCAGTACTTC.